This T cell receptor beta chain emerged from a study of OX40 agonist ivuxolimab in advanced cancers. Findings of the study overall: Fewer expanded clones were found on average in CD4+ than in CD8+ T cells.

J lost 12 bases, V lost 2 bases, and 6 bases had no gene match. CDR3 length: 13 amino acids. Germline V CDR1 and CDR2: SGHAT, FQNNGV. Here immunoSEQ multiplex PCR was the method, and the copy in TCRdb shows in-frame clones only, minus some. Of about 88,000 clones in the sample, 75% to 90% were seen once. Worth noting for this clone: Its antigen is as yet unknown.

The source is an adult with an advanced solid tumor such as melanoma, head and neck, liver or kidney cancer. The chain recombines TRBV11-2 with TRBJ2-1; 8 nucleotides align to TRBD1. Specimen: CD4+ or CD8+ T cells sorted from blood, collected in a trial of the OX40 agonist ivuxolimab. In DNA, the CDR3 is TGTGCCAGCAGCTTAACCATAGACAGGGGGCAGTTCTTC. It translates to CASSLTIDRGQFF.